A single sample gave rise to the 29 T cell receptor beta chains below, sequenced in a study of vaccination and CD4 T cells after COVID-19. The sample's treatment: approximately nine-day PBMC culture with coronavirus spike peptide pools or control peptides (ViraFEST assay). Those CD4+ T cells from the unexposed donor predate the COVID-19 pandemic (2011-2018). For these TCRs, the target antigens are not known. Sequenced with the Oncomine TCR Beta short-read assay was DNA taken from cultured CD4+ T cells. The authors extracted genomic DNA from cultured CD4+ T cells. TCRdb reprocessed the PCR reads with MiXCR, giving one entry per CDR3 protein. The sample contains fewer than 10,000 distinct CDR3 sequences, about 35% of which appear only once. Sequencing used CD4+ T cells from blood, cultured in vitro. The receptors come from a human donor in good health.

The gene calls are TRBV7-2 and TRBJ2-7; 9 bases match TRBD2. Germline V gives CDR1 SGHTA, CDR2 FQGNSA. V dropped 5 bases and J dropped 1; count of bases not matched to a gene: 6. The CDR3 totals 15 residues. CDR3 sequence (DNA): TGTGCCAGCAGCCCAGGACTAGCGCTATCCTACGAGCAGTACTTC. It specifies CASSPGLALSYEQYF. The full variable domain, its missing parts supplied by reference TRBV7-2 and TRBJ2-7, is GAGVSQSPSNKVTEKGKDVELRCDPISGHTALYWYRQSLGQGLEFLIYFQGNSAPDKSGLPSDRFSAERTGGSVSTLTIQRTQQEDSAVYLCASSPGLALSYEQYFGPGTRLTVT.

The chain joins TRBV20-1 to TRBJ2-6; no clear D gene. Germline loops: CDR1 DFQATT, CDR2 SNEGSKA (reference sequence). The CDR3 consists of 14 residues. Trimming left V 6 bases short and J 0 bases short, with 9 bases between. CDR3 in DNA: TGCAGTGCACGAAGTGGCTCTGGGGCCAACGTCCTGACTTTC. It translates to CSARSGSGANVLTF.

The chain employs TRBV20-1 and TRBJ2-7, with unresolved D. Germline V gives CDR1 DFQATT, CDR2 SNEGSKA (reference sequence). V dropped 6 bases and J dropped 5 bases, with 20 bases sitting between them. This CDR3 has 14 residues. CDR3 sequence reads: CSASKLPLGNEQYF. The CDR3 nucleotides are TGCAGTGCCTCCAAACTCCCCCTGGGGAACGAGCAGTACTTC.

The CDR3 DNA reads as TGTGCCAGCAGCTTAAAAACAGGGGGCGGGGAGACCCAGTACTTC. Translating gives CASSLKTGGGETQYF. The genes are TRBV7-3 and TRBJ2-5; TRBD1 aligns across 9 bases. This CDR3 is 15 amino acids long. Trimming took 1 base from V and 5 from J; bases not matched to a gene: 5. CDR1 is SGHTA, CDR2 FQGTGA, per germline.

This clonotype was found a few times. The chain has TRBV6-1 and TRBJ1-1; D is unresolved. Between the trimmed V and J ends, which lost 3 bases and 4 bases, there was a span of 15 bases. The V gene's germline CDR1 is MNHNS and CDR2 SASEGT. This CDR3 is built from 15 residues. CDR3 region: CASSDPRLLATEAFF. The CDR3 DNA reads TGTGCCAGCAGTGACCCCCGGTTATTGGCCACTGAAGCTTTCTTT.

The CDR3 here is CASSGQVSYEQYF. In nucleotides, the CDR3 is TGTGCCAGCAGCGGACAGGTCTCCTACGAGCAGTACTTC. The chain uses TRBV11-1 and TRBJ2-7, with 7 bases that match TRBD1. The germline V gene has CDR1 SGHAT and CDR2 FQDESV (reference sequence). Germline trimming cut 5 bases from V and 0 bases from J; bases unmatched to any gene: 1. This CDR3 comprises 13 residues.

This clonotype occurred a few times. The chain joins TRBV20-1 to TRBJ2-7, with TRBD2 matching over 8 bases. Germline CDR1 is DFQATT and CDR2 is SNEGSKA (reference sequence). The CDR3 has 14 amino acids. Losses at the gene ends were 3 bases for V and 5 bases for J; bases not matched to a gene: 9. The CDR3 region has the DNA TGCAGTGCTAGTACCGGGACTAGTGCGCACGAGCAGTACTTC. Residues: CSASTGTSAHEQYF.

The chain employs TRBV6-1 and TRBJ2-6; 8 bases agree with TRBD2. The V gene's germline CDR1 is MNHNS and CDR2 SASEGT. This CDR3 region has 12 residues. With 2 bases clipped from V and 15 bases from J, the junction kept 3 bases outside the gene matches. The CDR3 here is CASSEWREDLTF. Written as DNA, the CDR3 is TGTGCCAGCAGTGAATGGCGGGAGGACCTGACTTTC.

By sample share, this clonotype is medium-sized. In nucleotides, the CDR3 is TGTGCCAGCAGGGGTTCGGGCTATGGCTACACCTTC. Amino acids: CASRGSGYGYTF. The rearrangement uses TRBV27 and TRBJ1-2; unclear D gene. V was cut by 6 bases and J by 4 bases, with 9 bases left in between. The CDR3 spans 12 residues. CDR1 is MNHEY, CDR2 SMNVEV, per germline (reference sequence).

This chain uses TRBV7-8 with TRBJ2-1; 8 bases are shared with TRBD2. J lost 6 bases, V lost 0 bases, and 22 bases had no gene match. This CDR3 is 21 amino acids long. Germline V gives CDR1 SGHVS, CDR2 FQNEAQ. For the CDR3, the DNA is TGTGCCAGCAGCTTAGCGGCTCTTACAGGTGGCCCAGCGGGGGCGGGCAATGAGCAGTTCTTC. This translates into CASSLAALTGGPAGAGNEQFF.

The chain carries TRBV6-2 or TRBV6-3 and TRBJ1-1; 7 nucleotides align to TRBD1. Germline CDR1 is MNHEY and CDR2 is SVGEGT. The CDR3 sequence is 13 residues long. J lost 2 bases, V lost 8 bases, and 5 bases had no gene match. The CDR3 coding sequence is TGTGCCAGCCGTACAGGGGTCAACACTGAAGCTTTCTTT. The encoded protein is CASRTGVNTEAFF.

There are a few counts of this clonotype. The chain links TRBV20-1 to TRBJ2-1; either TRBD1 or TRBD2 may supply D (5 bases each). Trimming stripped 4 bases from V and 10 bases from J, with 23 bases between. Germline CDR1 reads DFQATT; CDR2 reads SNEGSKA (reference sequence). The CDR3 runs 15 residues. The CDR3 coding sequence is TGCAGTGCTATCAACCCGAGGGGCAGCGGAGAGGAGCAGTTCTTC. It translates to CSAINPRGSGEEQFF.

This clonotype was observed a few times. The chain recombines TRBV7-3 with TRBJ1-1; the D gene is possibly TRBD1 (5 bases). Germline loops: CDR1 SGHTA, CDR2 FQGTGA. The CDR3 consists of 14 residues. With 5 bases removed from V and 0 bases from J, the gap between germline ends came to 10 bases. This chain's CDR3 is CASSPQGLNTEAFF. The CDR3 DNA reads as TGTGCCAGCAGCCCCCAGGGTCTGAACACTGAAGCTTTCTTT.

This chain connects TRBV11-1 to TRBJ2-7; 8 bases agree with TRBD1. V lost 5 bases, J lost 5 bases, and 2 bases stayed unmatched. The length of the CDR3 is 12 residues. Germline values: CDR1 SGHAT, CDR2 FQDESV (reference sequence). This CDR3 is CASSTDRDEQYF. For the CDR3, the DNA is TGTGCCAGCAGCACGGACAGGGACGAGCAGTACTTC.

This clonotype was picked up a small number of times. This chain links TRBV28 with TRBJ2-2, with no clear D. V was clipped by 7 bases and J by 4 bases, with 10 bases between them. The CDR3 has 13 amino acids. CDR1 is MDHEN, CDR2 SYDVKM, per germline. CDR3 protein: CASKVTGTGELFF. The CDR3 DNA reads TGTGCCAGCAAGGTGACGGGCACCGGGGAGCTGTTTTTT.

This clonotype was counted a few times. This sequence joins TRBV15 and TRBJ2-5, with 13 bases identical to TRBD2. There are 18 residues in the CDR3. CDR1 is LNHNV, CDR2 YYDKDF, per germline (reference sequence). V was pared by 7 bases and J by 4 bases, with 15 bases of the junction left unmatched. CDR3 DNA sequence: TGTGCCACCAACTCTCGAGGTTGGACTAGCGGGAGTCGAGAGACCCAGTACTTC. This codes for CATNSRGWTSGSRETQYF.

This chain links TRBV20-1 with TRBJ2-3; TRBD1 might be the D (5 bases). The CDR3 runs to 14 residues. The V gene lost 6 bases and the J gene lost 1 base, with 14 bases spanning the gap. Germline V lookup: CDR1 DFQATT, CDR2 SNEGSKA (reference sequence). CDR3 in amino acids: CSASGLVGTDTQYF. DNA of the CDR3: TGCAGTGCCTCAGGGCTTGTCGGCACAGATACGCAGTATTTT.

CDR3 bases: TGTGCCAGTAGTCATAACGGAGGGACAGGGGTTAACTATGGCTACACCTTC. It yields the protein CASSHNGGTGVNYGYTF. This chain joins TRBV19 and TRBJ1-2; TRBD1 matches 10 bases. CDR3 length: 17 residues. The V gene's germline CDR1 is LNHDA and CDR2 SQIVND (reference sequence). The V and J ends lost 5 bases and 1 base, in that order; junction bases with no gene match: 10.

The CDR3 nucleotides read TGTGCCAGCAGCAGGACTAGCGGGGTAGGGTCCTACAATGAGCAGTTCTTC. This codes for CASSRTSGVGSYNEQFF. This sequence joins TRBV9 and TRBJ2-1, with TRBD2 matching 12 bases. Germline V lookup: CDR1 SGDLS, CDR2 YYNGEE. Germline trimming cut 4 bases from V and 1 base from J; bases unmatched to any gene: 6. The CDR3 runs to 17 residues.

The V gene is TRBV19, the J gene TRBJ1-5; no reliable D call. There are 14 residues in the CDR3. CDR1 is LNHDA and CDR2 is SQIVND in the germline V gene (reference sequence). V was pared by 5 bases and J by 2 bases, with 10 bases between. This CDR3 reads CASSSGLGNQPQHF. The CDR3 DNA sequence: TGTGCCAGTAGTTCAGGTTTGGGCAATCAGCCCCAGCATTTT.

The CDR3 sequence: CSASRGDQETQYF. DNA of the CDR3: TGCAGTGCTAGCAGGGGGGACCAAGAGACCCAGTACTTC. This chain connects TRBV20-1 to TRBJ2-5, with D maybe TRBD1 (7 bases). Germline lookup yields CDR1 DFQATT and CDR2 SNEGSKA (reference sequence). V was pared by 3 bases and J by 0 bases, with 8 bases between. This CDR3 is 13 amino acids long.

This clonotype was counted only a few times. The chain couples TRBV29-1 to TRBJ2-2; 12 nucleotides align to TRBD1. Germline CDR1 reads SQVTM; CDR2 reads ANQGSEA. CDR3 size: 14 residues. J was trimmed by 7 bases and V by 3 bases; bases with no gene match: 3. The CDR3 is CSVEGQGAIGELFF. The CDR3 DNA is TGCAGCGTTGAGGGACAGGGGGCAATCGGGGAGCTGTTTTTT.

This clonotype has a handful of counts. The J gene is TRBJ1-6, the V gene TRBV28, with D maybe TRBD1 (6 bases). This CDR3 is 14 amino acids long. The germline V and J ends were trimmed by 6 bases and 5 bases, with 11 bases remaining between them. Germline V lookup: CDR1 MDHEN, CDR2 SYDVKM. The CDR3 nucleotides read TGTGCCAGCAGCCCAGGGGTAGATAATTCACCCCTCCACTTT. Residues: CASSPGVDNSPLHF.

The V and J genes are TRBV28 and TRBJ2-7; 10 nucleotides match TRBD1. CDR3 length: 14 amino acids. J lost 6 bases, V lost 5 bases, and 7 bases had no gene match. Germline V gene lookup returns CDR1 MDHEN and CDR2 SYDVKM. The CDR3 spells CASSVAGQGPEQYF. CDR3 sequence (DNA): TGTGCCAGCAGTGTCGCGGGACAGGGGCCCGAGCAGTACTTC.

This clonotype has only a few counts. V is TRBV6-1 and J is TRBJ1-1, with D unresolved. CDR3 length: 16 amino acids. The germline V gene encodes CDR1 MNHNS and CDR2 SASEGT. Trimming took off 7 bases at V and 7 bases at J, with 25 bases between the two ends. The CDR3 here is CASNGVAGRRRFEAFF. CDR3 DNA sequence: TGTGCCAGCAATGGCGTGGCAGGCCGACGTAGGTTTGAAGCTTTCTTT.

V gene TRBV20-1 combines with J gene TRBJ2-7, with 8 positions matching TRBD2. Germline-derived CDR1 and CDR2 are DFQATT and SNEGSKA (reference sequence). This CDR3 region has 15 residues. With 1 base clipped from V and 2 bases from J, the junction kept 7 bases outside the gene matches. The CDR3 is CSARVQTSVPYEQYF. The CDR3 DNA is TGCAGTGCTAGAGTGCAGACTAGCGTACCCTACGAGCAGTACTTC.

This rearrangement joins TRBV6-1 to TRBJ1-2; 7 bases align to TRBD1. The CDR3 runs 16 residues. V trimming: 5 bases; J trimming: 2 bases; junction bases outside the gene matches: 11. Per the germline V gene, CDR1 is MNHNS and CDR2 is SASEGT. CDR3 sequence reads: CASSPHPKGANYGYTF. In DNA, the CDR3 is TGTGCCAGCAGTCCACACCCGAAGGGGGCGAACTATGGCTACACCTTC.

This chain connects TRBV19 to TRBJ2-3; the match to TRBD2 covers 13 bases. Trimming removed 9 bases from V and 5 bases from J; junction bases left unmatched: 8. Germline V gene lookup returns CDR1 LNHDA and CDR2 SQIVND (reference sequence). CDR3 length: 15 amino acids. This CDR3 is CARTGLAGELDTQYF. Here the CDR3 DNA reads TGTGCCAGAACAGGACTAGCGGGAGAGCTAGATACGCAGTATTTT.

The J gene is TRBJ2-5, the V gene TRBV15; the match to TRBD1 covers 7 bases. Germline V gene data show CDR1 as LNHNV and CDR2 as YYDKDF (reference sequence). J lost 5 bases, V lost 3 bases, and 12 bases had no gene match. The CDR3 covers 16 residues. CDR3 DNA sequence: TGTGCCACCAGCAGCGGGTACAGGGGTTTGGGTGAGACCCAGTACTTC. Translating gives CATSSGYRGLGETQYF.